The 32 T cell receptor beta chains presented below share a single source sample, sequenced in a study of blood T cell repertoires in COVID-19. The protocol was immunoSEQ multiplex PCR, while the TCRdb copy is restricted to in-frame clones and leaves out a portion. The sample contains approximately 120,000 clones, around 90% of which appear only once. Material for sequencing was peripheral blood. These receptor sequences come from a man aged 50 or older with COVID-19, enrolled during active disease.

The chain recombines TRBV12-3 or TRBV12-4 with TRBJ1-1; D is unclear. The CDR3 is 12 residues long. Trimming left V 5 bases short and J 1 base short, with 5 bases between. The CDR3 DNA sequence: TGTGCCAGCAGTACACCGAACACTGAAGCTTTCTTT. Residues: CASSTPNTEAFF.

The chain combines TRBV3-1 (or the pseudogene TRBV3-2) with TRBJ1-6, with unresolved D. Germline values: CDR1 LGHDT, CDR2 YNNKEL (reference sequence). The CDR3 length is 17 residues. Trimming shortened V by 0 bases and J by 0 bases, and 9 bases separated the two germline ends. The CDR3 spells CASSQDRGSSYNSPLHF. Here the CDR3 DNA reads TGTGCCAGCAGCCAAGACCGGGGTAGCTCCTATAATTCACCCCTCCACTTT.

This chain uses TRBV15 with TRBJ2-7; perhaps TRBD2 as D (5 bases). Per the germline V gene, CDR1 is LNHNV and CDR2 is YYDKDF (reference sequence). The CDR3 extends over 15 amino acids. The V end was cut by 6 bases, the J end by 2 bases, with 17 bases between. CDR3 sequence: CATSRETGSTYEQYF. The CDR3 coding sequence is TGTGCCACCAGTCGGGAAACCGGGTCGACCTACGAGCAGTACTTC.

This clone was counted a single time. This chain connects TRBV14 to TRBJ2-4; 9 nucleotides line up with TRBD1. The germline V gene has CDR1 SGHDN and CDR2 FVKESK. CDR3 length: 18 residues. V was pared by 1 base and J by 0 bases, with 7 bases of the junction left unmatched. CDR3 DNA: TGTGCCAGCAGCCAAGTTCGGACAGGGGATTCAGCCAAAAACATTCAGTACTTC. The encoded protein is CASSQVRTGDSAKNIQYF.

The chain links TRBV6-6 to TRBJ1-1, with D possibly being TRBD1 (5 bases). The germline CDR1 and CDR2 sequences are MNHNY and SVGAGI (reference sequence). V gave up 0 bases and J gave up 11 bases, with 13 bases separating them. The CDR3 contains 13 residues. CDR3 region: CASSYSLETEAFF. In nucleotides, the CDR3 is TGTGCCAGCAGTTACTCCTTGGAGACAGAGGCTTTCTTT.

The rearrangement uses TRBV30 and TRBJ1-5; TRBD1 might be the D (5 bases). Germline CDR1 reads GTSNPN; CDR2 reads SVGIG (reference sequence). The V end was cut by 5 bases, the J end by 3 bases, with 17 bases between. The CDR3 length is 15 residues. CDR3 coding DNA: TGTGCCTGGGGAAAAGGGGTGCAGGACAATCAGCCCCAGCATTTT. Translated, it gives CAWGKGVQDNQPQHF.

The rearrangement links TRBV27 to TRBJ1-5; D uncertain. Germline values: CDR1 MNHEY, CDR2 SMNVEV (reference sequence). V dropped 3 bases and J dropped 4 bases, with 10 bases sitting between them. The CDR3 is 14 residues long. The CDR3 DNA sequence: TGTGCCAGCAGTTTGGTAGGGAGAAATCAGCCCCAGCATTTT. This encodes CASSLVGRNQPQHF.

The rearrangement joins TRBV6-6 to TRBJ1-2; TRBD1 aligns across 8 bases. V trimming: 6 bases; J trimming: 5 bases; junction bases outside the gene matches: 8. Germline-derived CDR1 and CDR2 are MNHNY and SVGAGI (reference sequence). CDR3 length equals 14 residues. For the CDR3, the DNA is TGTGCCAGCAGACACCCAGACAGGGGATATGGCTACACCTTC. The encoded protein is CASRHPDRGYGYTF.

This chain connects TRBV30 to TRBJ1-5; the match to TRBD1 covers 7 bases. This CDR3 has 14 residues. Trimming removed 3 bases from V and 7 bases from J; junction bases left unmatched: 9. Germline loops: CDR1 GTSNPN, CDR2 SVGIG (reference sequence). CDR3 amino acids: CAWSGQAPNQPQHF. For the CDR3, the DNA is TGTGCCTGGAGCGGACAGGCTCCTAACCAGCCCCAGCATTTT.

In DNA, the CDR3 is TGTGCCAGCAGTCCATTGACAGGGGCGGTTCAGCCCCAGCATTTT. Translation: CASSPLTGAVQPQHF. The rearrangement uses TRBV6-2 or TRBV6-3 and TRBJ1-5, with 8 positions matching TRBD1. The CDR3 runs to 15 residues. V lost 5 bases, J lost 6 bases, and 9 bases stayed unmatched. CDR1 and CDR2 from the germline V gene are MNHEY and SVGEGT.

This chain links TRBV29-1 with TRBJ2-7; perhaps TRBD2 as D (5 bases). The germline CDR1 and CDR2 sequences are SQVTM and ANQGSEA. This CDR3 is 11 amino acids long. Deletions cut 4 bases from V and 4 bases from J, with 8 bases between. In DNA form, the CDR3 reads TGCAGCGTTGGTGAGGGATACGAGCAGTACGTC. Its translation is CSVGEGYEQYV.

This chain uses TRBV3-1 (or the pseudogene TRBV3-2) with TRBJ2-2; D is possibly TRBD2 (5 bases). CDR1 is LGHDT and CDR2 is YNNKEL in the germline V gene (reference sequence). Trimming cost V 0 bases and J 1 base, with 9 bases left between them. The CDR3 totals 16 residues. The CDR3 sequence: CASSQDRAGNTGELFF. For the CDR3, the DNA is TGTGCCAGCAGCCAAGATCGGGCGGGGAACACCGGGGAGCTGTTTTTT.

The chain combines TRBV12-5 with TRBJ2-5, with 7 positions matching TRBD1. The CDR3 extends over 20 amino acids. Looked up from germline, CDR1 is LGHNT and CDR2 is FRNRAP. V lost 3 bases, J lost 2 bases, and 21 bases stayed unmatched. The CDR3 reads CASGFVSGQNSVKTQETQYF. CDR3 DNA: TGTGCTAGTGGTTTCGTCTCGGGACAGAATAGCGTAAAGACTCAAGAGACCCAGTACTTC.

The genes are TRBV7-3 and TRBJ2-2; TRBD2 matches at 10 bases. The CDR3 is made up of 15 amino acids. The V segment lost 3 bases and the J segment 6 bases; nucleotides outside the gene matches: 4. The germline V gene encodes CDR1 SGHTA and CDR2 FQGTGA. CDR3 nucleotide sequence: TGTGCCAGCAGCTTTTCTAGCGGGGGCGCCGGGGAGCTGTTTTTT. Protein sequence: CASSFSSGGAGELFF. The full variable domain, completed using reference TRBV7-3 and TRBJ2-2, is GAGVSQTPSNKVTEKGKYVELRCDPISGHTALYWYRQSLGQGPEFLIYFQGTGAADDSGLPNDRFFAVRPEGSVSTLKIQRTERGDSAVYLCASSFSSGGAGELFFGEGSRLTVL.

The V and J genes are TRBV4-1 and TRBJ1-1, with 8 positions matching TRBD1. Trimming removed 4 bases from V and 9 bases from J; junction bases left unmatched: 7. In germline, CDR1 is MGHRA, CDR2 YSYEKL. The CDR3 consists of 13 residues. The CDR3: CASSPRQGAKAFF. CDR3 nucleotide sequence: TGCGCCAGCAGCCCTCGCCAGGGGGCGAAAGCTTTCTTT.

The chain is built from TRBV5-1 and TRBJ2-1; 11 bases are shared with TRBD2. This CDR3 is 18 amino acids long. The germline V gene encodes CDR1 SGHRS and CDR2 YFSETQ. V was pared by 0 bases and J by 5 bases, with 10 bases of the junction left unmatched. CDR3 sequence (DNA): TGCGCCAGCAGCTTGGATAGTAGCGGGAGGGCCGCACACAATGAGCAGTTCTTC. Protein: CASSLDSSGRAAHNEQFF.

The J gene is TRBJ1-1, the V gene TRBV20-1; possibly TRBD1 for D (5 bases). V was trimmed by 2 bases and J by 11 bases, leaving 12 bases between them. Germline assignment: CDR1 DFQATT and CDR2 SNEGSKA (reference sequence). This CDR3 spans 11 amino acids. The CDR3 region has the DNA TGCAGTGCTAGAACCAGGGTCGGGGCTTTCTTT. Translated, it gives CSARTRVGAFF.

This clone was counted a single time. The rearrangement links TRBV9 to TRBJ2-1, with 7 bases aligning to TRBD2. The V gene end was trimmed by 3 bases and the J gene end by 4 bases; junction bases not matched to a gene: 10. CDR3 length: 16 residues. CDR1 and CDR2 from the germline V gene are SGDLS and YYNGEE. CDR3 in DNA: TGTGCCAGCAGCGCGACGGGGGGATGGGGTTACAATGAGCAGTTCTTC. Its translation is CASSATGGWGYNEQFF.

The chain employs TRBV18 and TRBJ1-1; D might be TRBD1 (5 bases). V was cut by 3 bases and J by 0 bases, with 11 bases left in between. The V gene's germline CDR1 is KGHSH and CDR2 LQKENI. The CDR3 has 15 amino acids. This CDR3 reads CASSPPRQMNTEAFF. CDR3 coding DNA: TGTGCCAGCTCACCTCCGAGACAGATGAACACTGAAGCTTTCTTT.

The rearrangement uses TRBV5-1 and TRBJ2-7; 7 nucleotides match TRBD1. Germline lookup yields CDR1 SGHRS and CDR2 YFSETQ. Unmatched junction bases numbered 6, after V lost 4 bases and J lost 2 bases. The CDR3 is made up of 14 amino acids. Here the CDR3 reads CASSAAGTAYEQYF. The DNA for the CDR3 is TGCGCCAGCAGCGCCGCCGGGACAGCCTACGAGCAGTACTTC.

CDR3 nucleotide sequence: TGCAGCGTTGAAGGCTCTAGAAAAGGAGATACGCAGTATTTT. Its translation: CSVEGSRKGDTQYF. The chain carries TRBV29-1 and TRBJ2-3, with D uncertain. The CDR3 contains 14 residues. V was cut by 1 base and J by 5 bases, with 13 bases left in between. Germline V lookup: CDR1 SQVTM, CDR2 ANQGSEA.

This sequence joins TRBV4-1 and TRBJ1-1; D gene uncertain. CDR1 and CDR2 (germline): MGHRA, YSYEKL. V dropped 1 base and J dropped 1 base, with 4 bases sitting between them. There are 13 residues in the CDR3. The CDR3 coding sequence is TGCGCCAGCAGCCAAGTCCGGAACACTGAAGCTTTCTTT. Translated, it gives CASSQVRNTEAFF.

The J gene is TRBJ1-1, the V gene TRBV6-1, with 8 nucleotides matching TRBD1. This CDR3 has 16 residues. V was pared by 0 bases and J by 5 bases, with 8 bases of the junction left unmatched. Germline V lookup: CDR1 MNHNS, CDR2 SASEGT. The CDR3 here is CASSEAQQGGKTEAFF. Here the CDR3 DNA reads TGTGCCAGCAGTGAAGCGCAACAGGGGGGAAAAACTGAAGCTTTCTTT.

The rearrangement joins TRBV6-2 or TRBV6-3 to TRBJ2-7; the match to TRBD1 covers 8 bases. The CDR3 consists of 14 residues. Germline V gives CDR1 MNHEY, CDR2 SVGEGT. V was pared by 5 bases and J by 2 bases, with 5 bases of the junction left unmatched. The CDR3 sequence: CASSRGQAPYEQYF. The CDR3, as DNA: TGTGCCAGCAGTCGGGGACAGGCACCCTACGAGCAGTACTTC.

The CDR3 coding sequence is TGTGCCAGCAAGGGGACTAGCGGGTACAATGAGCAGTTCTTC. Protein: CASKGTSGYNEQFF. The chain links TRBV7-8 to TRBJ2-1; 12 nucleotides line up with TRBD2. The germline gives CDR1 SGHVS, CDR2 FQNEAQ. Trimming cost V 7 bases and J 4 bases; bases outside gene matches: 2. The CDR3 extends over 14 amino acids.

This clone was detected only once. The CDR3 bases are TGTGCCAGCAGTTCCGCCGGGACTAGCGGGATCATCGGCTCCTACAATGAGCAGTTCTTC. Residues: CASSSAGTSGIIGSYNEQFF. The chain is built from TRBV27 and TRBJ2-1, with 13 nucleotides matching TRBD2. Germline V CDR1 and CDR2: MNHEY, SMNVEV (reference sequence). This CDR3 spans 20 amino acids. After removal of 4 bases from V and 0 bases from J, the junction contained 12 bases not matched to a gene.

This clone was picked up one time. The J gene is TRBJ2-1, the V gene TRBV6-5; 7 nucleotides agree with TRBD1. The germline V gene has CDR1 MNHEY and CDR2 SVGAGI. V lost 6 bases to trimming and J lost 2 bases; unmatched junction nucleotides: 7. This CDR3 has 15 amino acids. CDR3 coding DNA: TGTGCCAGCAGAAGGGCACAGGGGCCCTACAATGAGCAGTTCTTC. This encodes CASRRAQGPYNEQFF.

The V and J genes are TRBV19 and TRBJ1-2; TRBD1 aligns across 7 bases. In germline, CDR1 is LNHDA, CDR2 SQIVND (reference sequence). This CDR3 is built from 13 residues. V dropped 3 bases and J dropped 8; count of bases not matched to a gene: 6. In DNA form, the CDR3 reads TGTGCCAGTAGTATCTTGACAGGGCCCGGCTACACCTTC. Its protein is CASSILTGPGYTF.

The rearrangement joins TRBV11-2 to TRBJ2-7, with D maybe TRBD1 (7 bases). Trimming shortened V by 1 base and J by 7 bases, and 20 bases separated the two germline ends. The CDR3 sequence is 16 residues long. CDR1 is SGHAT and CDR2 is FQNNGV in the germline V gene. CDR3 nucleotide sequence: TGTGCCAGCAGCTTAGCCCAGGGGGGTAAGACTGGTGAGCAGTACTTC. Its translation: CASSLAQGGKTGEQYF.

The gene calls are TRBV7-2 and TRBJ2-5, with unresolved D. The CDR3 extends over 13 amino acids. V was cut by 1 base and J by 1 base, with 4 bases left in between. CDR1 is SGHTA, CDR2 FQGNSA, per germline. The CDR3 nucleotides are TGTGCCAGCAGCTTAGGCAGCCAAGAGACCCAGTACTTC. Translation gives CASSLGSQETQYF.

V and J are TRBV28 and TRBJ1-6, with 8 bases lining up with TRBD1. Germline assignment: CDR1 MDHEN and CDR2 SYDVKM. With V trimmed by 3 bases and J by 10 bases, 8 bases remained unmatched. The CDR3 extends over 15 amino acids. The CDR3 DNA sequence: TGTGCCAGCAGTTTGGCTCAGGGGGCGCGATCACCCCTCCACTTT. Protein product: CASSLAQGARSPLHF.

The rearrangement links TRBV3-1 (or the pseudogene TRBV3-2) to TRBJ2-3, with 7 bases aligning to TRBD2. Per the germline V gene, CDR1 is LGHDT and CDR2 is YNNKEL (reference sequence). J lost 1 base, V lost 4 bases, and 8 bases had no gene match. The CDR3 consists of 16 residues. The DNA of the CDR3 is TGTGCCAGCAGCCCAGAACTAGCGTGGGGCACAGATACGCAGTATTTT. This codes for CASSPELAWGTDTQYF.